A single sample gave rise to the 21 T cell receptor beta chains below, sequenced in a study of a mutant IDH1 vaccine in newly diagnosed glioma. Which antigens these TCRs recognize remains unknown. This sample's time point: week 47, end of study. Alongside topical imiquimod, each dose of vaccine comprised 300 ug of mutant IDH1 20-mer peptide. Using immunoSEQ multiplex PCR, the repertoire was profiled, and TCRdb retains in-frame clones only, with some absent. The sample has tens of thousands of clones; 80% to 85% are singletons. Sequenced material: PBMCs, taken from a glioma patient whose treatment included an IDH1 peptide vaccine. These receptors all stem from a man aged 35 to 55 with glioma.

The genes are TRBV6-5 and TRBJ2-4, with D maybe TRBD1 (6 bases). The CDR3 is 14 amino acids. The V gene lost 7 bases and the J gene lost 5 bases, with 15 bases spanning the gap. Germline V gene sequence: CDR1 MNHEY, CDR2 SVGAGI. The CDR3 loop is CASNCTGMENIQYF. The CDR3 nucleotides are TGTGCCAGCAATTGTACAGGGATGGAAAACATTCAGTACTTC.

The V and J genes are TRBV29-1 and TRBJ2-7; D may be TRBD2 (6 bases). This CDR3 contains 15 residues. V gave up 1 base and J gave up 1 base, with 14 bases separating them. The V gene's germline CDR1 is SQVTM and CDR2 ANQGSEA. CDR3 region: CSVEVIGGGSYEQYF. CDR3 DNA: TGCAGCGTTGAAGTTATAGGTGGGGGGTCCTACGAGCAGTACTTC.

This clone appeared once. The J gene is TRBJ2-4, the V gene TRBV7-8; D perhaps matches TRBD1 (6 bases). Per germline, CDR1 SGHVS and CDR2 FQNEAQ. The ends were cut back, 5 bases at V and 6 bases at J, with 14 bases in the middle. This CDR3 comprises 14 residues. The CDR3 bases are TGTGCCAGCAGCCCAAACAGGGCCGCAAACATTCAGTACTTC. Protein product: CASSPNRAANIQYF. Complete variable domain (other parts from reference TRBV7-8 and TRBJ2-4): GAGVSQSPRYKVAKRGQDVALRCDPISGHVSLFWYQQALGQGPEFLTYFQNEAQLDKSGLPSDRFFAERPEGSVSTLKIQRTQQEDSAVYLCASSPNRAANIQYFGAGTRLSVL.

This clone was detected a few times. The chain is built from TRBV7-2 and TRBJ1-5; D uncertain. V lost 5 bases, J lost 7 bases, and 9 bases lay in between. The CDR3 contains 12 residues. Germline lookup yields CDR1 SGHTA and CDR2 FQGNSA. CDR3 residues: CASSIMGQPQHF. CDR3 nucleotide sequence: TGTGCCAGCAGCATCATGGGCCAGCCCCAGCATTTT.

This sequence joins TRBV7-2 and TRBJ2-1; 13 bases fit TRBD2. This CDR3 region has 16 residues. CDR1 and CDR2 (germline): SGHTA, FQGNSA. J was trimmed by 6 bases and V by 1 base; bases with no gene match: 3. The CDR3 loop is CASSLVGLAGSNEQFF. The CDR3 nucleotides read TGTGCCAGCAGCTTAGTGGGACTAGCGGGGTCCAATGAGCAGTTCTTC.

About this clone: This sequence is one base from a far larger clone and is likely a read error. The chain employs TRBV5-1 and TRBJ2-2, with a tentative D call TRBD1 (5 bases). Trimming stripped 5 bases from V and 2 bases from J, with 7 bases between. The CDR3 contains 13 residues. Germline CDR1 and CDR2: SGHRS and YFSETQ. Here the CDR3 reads CASSTGNTGELFF. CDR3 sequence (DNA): TGCGCCAGCAGTACAGGAAACACCGGGGAGCTGTTTTTT.

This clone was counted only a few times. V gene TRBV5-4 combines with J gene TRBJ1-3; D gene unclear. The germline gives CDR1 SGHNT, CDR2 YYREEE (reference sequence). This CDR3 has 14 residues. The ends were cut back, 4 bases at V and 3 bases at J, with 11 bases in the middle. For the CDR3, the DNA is TGTGCCAGCAGCCCCAGTTGGGGTGGAAACACCATATATTTT. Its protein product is CASSPSWGGNTIYF.

The chain's CDR3 is CASSFLISDTQYF. The CDR3 DNA follows: TGTGCCAGCAGCTTTTTGATTTCAGATACGCAGTATTTT. V usage is TRBV7-8 and J usage is TRBJ2-3; the D is unclear. Trimming left V 3 bases short and J 4 bases short, with 8 bases between. Germline V gene data show CDR1 as SGHVS and CDR2 as FQNEAQ. CDR3 length: 13 amino acids.

The CDR3 loop reads CSVSMGGKNQPQHF. The CDR3 DNA sequence: TGCAGCGTCTCAATGGGGGGGAAAAATCAGCCCCAGCATTTT. This sequence joins TRBV29-1 and TRBJ1-5, with TRBD1 as a possible D gene (5 bases). V was shortened by 6 bases and J by 4 bases, with 16 bases between the two germline ends. This CDR3 is built from 14 residues. In germline, CDR1 is SQVTM, CDR2 ANQGSEA.

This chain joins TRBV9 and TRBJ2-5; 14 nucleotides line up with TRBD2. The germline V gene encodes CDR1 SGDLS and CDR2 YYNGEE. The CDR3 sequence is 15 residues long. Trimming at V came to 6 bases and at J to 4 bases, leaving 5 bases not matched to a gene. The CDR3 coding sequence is TGTGCCAGCACCAGACTAGCGGGAGGGGGAGAGACCCAGTACTTC. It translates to CASTRLAGGGETQYF.

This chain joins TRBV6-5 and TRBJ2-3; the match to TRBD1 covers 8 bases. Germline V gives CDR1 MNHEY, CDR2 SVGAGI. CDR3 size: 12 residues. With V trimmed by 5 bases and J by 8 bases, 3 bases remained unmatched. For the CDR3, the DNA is TGTGCCAGCAGTGTCCAGGGGGCTACGCAGTATTTT. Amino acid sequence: CASSVQGATQYF.

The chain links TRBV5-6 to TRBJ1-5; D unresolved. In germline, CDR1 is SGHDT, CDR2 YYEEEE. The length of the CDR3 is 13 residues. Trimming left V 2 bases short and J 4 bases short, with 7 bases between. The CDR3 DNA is TGTGCCAGCAGCTTTGGATTGAATCAGCCCCAGCATTTT. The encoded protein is CASSFGLNQPQHF.

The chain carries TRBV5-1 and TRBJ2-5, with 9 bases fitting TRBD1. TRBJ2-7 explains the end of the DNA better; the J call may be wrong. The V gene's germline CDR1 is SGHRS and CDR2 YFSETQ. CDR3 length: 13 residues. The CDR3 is CASSRQGAYEQYF. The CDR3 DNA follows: TGCGCCAGCAGCCGACAGGGGGCCTACGAGCAGTACTTC.

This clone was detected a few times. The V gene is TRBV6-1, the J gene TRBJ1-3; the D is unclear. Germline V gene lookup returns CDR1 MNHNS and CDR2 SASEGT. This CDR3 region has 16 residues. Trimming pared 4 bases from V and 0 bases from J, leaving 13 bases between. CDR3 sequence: CASSVEDVHSGNTIYF. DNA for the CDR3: TGTGCCAGCAGTGTTGAGGACGTACACTCTGGAAACACCATATATTTT.

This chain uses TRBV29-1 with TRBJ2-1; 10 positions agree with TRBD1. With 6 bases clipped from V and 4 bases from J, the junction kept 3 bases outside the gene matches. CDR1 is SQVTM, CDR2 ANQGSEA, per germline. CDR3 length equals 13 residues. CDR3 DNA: TGCAGCGTCGGACAGGGGGGTTACAATGAGCAGTTCTTC. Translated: CSVGQGGYNEQFF.

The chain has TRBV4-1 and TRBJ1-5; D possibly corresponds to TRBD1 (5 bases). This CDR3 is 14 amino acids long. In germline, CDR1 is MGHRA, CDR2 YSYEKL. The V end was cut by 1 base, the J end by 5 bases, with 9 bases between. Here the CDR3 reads CASSQVGGDQPQHF. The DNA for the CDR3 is TGCGCCAGCAGCCAAGTGGGGGGGGATCAGCCCCAGCATTTT.

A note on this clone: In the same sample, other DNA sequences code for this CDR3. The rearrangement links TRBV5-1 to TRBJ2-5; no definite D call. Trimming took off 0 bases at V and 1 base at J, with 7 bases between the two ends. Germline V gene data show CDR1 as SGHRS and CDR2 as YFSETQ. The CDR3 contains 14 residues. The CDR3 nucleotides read TGCGCCAGCAGCTTGGTAGGGCCCCAAGAGACCCAGTACTTC. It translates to CASSLVGPQETQYF.

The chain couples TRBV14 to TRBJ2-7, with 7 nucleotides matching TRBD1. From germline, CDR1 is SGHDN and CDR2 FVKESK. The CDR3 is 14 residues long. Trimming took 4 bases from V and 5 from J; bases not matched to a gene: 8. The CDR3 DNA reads TGTGCCAGCAGCCCGACAGGGAATTACAACGAGCAGTACTTC. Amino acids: CASSPTGNYNEQYF.

The CDR3 bases are TGTGCCAGCAGCGTCAAGATCACCGGGACAGGGGGCAGCACAGATACGCAGTATTTT. It encodes CASSVKITGTGGSTDTQYF. The chain links TRBV11-2 to TRBJ2-3; 12 bases agree with TRBD1. The CDR3 sequence is 19 residues long. Trimming cost V 5 bases and J 0 bases; bases outside gene matches: 12. Germline V lookup: CDR1 SGHAT, CDR2 FQNNGV. The full variable domain, in which reference TRBV11-2 and TRBJ2-3 provide the parts outside the CDR3, is EAGVAQSPRYKIIEKRQSVAFWCNPISGHATLYWYQQILGQGPKLLIQFQNNGVVDDSQLPKDRFSAERLKGVDSTLKIQPAKLEDSAVYLCASSVKITGTGGSTDTQYFGPGTRLTVL.

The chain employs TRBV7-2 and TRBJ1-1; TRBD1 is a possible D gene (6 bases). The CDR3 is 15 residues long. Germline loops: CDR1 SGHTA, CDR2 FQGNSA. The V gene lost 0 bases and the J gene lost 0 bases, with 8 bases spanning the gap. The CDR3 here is CASSLAQGMNTEAFF. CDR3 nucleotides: TGTGCCAGCAGCTTAGCCCAGGGGATGAACACTGAAGCTTTCTTT.

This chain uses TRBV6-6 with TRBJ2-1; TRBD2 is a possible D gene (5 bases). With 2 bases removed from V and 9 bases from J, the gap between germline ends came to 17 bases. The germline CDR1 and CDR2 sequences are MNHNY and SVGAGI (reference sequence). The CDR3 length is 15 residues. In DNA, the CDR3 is TGTGCCAGCAGTTACCGCCTAGAGGGCCCTTTTGAGCAGTTCTTC. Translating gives CASSYRLEGPFEQFF.